The 18 T cell receptor beta chains reported below all come from one sample, sequenced in a study of blood T cell repertoires in COVID-19. Clones were read by immunoSEQ multiplex PCR, and TCRdb kept only the in-frame ones, dropping some. The sample includes some 350,000 clones, 80% to 90% of them seen just once. Sequenced sample: peripheral blood. These receptors were collected from a young woman with COVID-19, enrolled during active disease.

The chain is built from TRBV7-8 and TRBJ2-1; 8 bases are a match to TRBD2. J was trimmed by 7 bases and V by 11 bases; bases with no gene match: 10. The CDR3 is made up of 13 amino acids. Germline values: CDR1 SGHVS, CDR2 FQNEAQ. The CDR3 protein is CASLAGRGNEQFF. For the CDR3, the DNA is TGTGCCTCATTAGCGGGAAGGGGTAATGAGCAGTTCTTC.

This chain joins TRBV19 and TRBJ2-2; 10 bases are a match to TRBD2. Germline trimming cut 8 bases from V and 3 bases from J; bases unmatched to any gene: 15. Germline-derived CDR1 and CDR2 are LNHDA and SQIVND (reference sequence). This CDR3 has 18 residues. The CDR3 loop reads CASWSGTSGIGYTGELFF. CDR3 coding DNA: TGTGCCAGTTGGTCTGGAACTAGCGGGATTGGGTACACCGGGGAGCTGTTTTTT.

This chain joins TRBV5-1 and TRBJ2-1; 10 bases match TRBD2. Germline CDR1 and CDR2: SGHRS and YFSETQ. Trimming removed 0 bases from V and 5 bases from J; junction bases left unmatched: 2. The CDR3 length is 15 residues. The CDR3 spells CASSLATSGDNEQFF. The CDR3 nucleotides read TGCGCCAGCAGCTTGGCCACTAGCGGGGACAATGAGCAGTTCTTC.

The chain employs TRBV10-1 and TRBJ2-5; 7 bases match TRBD2. This CDR3 has 13 residues. V shed 4 bases and J 4 bases; nucleotides not matched to a gene: 3. Looked up from germline, CDR1 is WNHNN and CDR2 is SYGVQD (reference sequence). The CDR3 DNA sequence: TGCGCCAGCAGTGTGGTAGCGGGAGAGACCCAGTACTTC. It specifies CASSVVAGETQYF.

The V gene is TRBV11-3, the J gene TRBJ2-3; a weak D match, TRBD2 (5 bases). The CDR3 spans 16 residues. V dropped 1 base and J dropped 0 bases, with 11 bases sitting between them. CDR1 and CDR2 from the germline V gene are SGHNT and YENEEA. The CDR3 DNA reads TGTGCCAGCAGCTTAGGAGGGTACCCTAGCACAGATACGCAGTATTTT. As protein: CASSLGGYPSTDTQYF.

The chain is built from TRBV4-3 and TRBJ2-7, with a tentative D call TRBD2 (6 bases). The V and J ends lost 0 bases and 1 base respectively, with 13 bases between them. Germline V lookup: CDR1 LGHNA, CDR2 YSLEER. The CDR3 runs 16 residues. In nucleotides, the CDR3 is TGCGCCAGCAGCCAAGATAGGAGGGGTACGTCCTACGAGCAGTACTTC. Protein sequence: CASSQDRRGTSYEQYF.

V and J are TRBV6-2 or TRBV6-3 and TRBJ1-2; a weak D match, TRBD1 (5 bases). V gave up 6 bases and J gave up 8 bases, with 22 bases separating them. The CDR3 runs to 15 residues. CDR1 MNHEY and CDR2 SVGEGT come from the germline V gene. In DNA, the CDR3 is TGTGCCAGCAGCCCCCGTTCGGGGGTATGGGACGGCTACACCTTC. The encoded protein is CASSPRSGVWDGYTF.

This clone has more than one count but fewer than ten. The chain is built from TRBV9 and TRBJ1-5, with D unclear. V lost 0 bases to trimming and J lost 3 bases, with 4 bases between them. The CDR3 has 13 residues. Germline CDR1 is SGDLS and CDR2 is YYNGEE. The CDR3 loop reads CASSVGDNQPQHF. The CDR3 nucleotides are TGTGCCAGCAGCGTAGGAGACAATCAGCCCCAGCATTTT.

V and J are TRBV6-2 or TRBV6-3 and TRBJ2-7; a weak D match, TRBD1 (6 bases). V was shortened by 2 bases and J by 2 bases, with 10 bases between the two germline ends. There are 14 residues in the CDR3. Germline lookup yields CDR1 MNHEY and CDR2 SVGEGT. CDR3 loop: CASSYLGQAYEQYV. The CDR3 DNA reads TGTGCCAGCAGTTACCTGGGACAAGCCTACGAGCAGTACGTC.

This chain joins TRBV6-6 and TRBJ2-1; D might be TRBD2 (6 bases). From germline, CDR1 is MNHNY and CDR2 SVGAGI (reference sequence). The CDR3 covers 16 residues. V lost 0 bases and J 7 bases, leaving 16 bases between the germline ends. CDR3 protein: CASSYSRRESQNEQFF. DNA for the CDR3: TGTGCCAGCAGTTACTCGAGGAGGGAAAGTCAGAATGAGCAGTTCTTC.

The gene calls are TRBV3-1 (or the pseudogene TRBV3-2) and TRBJ2-1; TRBD2 aligns across 9 bases. This CDR3 contains 14 residues. Germline lookup yields CDR1 LGHDT and CDR2 YNNKEL (reference sequence). V lost 8 bases and J lost 7; bases outside the gene matches: 9. For the CDR3, the DNA is TGTGCCAGCCCCGGGCGGGGGGGCCGGAATGAGCAGTTCTTC. It codes for CASPGRGGRNEQFF.

The chain employs TRBV29-1 and TRBJ2-7, with D tentatively TRBD2 (7 bases). The CDR3 loop spans 13 amino acids. V lost 4 bases to trimming and J lost 1 base, with 11 bases between them. Looked up from germline, CDR1 is SQVTM and CDR2 is ANQGSEA. The CDR3, as DNA: TGCAGCGTTGGGGGGGGCAGATCCTACGAGCAGTACTTC. This sequence encodes CSVGGGRSYEQYF.

The chain combines TRBV2 with TRBJ1-4; weak D call: TRBD1 (6 bases). Trimming removed 0 bases from V and 8 bases from J, with 16 bases in between. Germline-derived CDR1 and CDR2 are SNHLY and FYNNEI. The CDR3 contains 16 residues. The chain's CDR3 is CASSEALWGGLEKLFF. CDR3 DNA sequence: TGTGCCAGCAGTGAAGCGCTTTGGGGGGGGCTCGAAAAACTGTTTTTT.

This chain joins TRBV5-1 and TRBJ1-1; TRBD1 matches at 7 bases. The CDR3 is made up of 14 amino acids. Losses at the gene ends were 3 bases for V and 5 bases for J; bases not matched to a gene: 7. Looked up from germline, CDR1 is SGHRS and CDR2 is YFSETQ. The CDR3 reads CASSSNRGGTEAFF. The CDR3 nucleotides read TGCGCCAGCAGCTCAAACAGGGGAGGTACTGAAGCTTTCTTT.

This chain joins TRBV5-8 and TRBJ2-7; D is ambiguous. Between the trimmed V and J ends, which lost 4 bases and 3 bases, there was a span of 14 bases. Germline-derived CDR1 and CDR2 are SGHTS and YDEGEE. CDR3 length: 14 amino acids. CDR3 protein: CASSPYGSFYEQYV. The CDR3 DNA reads TGTGCCAGCAGCCCATACGGGTCCTTCTACGAGCAGTACGTC.

This clone was picked up one time. The chain carries TRBV14 and TRBJ2-1, with 7 bases fitting TRBD2. V shed 1 base and J 10 bases; nucleotides not matched to a gene: 7. Per germline, CDR1 SGHDN and CDR2 FVKESK. The CDR3 is 14 amino acids. In nucleotides, the CDR3 is TGTGCCAGCAGCCAAGTGGGCGGACTAGACGAGCAGTTCTTC. Translating it yields CASSQVGGLDEQFF.

The CDR3 region is CASSLKGTGTTGELFF. The DNA of the CDR3 is TGTGCCAGCAGCTTAAAAGGGACAGGAACGACCGGGGAGCTGTTTTTT. The V gene is TRBV7-9, the J gene TRBJ2-2; 8 bases are shared with TRBD1. The CDR3 runs to 16 residues. V dropped 2 bases and J dropped 5; count of bases not matched to a gene: 7. Germline V gives CDR1 SEHNR, CDR2 FQNEAQ (reference sequence). The full variable domain, in which reference TRBV7-9 and TRBJ2-2 provide the parts outside the CDR3, is DTGVSQNPRHKITKRGQNVTFRCDPISEHNRLYWYRQTLGQGPEFLTYFQNEAQLEKSRLLSDRFSAERPKGSFSTLEIQRTEQGDSAMYLCASSLKGTGTTGELFFGEGSRLTVL.

This chain uses TRBV5-4 with TRBJ2-1; D is unclear. This CDR3 has 15 amino acids. Germline-derived CDR1 and CDR2 are SGHNT and YYREEE (reference sequence). Trimming removed 0 bases from V and 1 base from J, with 8 bases in between. The DNA of the CDR3 is TGTGCCAGCAGCTTGGAGACTCCTTCCTACAATGAGCAGTTCTTC. It codes for CASSLETPSYNEQFF.